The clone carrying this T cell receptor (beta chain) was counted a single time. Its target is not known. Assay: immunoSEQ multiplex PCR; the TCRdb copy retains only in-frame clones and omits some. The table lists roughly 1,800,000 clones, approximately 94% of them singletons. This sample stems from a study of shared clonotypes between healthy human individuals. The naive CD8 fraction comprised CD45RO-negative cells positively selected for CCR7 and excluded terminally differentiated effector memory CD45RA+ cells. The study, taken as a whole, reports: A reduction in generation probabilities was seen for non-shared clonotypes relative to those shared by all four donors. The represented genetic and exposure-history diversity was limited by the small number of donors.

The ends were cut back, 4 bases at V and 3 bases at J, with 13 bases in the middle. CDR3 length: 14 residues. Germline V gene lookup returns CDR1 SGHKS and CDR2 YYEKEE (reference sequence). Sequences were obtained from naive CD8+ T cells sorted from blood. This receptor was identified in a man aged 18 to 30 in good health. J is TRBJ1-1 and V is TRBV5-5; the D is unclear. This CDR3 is CASSRILPDTEAFF. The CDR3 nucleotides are TGTGCCAGCAGCCGCATTCTTCCGGACACTGAAGCTTTCTTT.